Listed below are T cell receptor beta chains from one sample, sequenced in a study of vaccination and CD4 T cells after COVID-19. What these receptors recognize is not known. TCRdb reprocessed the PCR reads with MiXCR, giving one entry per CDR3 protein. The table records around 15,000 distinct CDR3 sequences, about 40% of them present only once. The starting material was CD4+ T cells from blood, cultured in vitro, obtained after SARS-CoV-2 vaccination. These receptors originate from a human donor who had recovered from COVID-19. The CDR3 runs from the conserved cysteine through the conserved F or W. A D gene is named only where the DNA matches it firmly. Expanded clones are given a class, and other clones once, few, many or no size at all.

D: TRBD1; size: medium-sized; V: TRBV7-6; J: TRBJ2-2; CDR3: CASGISGTGATGELFF; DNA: TGTGCCAGCGGCATTTCCGGGACAGGGGCCACCGGGGAGCTGTTTTTT
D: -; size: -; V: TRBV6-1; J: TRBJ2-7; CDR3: CASLNLNEQYF; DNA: TGTGCCAGCTTGAATCTCAACGAGCAGTACTTC
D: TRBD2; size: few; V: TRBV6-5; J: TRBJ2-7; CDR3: CASSYSVGASGYEQYF; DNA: TGTGCCAGCAGTTACTCCGTCGGGGCTAGCGGCTACGAGCAGTACTTC
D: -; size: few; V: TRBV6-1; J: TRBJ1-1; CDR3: CASRRFNTEAFF; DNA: TGTGCCAGCAGACGATTTAACACTGAAGCTTTCTTT
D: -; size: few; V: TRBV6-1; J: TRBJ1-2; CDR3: CASRYGAGEGYGYTF; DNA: TGTGCCAGCCGCTACGGCGCAGGGGAGGGCTATGGCTACACCTTC
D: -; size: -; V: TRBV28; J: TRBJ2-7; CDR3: CASNTRRNSEQYF; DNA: TGTGCCAGCAACACCCGGCGGAACTCCGAGCAGTACTTC
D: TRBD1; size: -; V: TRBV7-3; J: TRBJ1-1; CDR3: CASSSQGAGTEAFF; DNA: TGTGCCAGCAGCTCACAGGGGGCTGGGACTGAAGCTTTCTTT
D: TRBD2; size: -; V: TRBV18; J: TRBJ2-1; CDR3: CASSPGLAGAFEQFF; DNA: TGTGCCAGCTCACCGGGGCTAGCGGGAGCTTTTGAGCAGTTCTTC
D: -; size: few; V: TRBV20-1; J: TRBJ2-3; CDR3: CSARGLAGADYTTDTQYF; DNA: TGCAGTGCTAGAGGGCTGGCTGGAGCGGACTATACCACAGATACGCAGTATTTT
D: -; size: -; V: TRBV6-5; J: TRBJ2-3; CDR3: CASSYLRNTDTQYF; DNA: TGTGCCAGCAGTTACCTGCGGAACACAGATACGCAGTATTTT
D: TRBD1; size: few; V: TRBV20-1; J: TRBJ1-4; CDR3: CSATGTVNEKLFF; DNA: TGCAGTGCTACCGGGACAGTCAATGAAAAACTGTTTTTT
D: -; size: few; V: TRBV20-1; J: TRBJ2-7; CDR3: CSARDYRRTYEQYF; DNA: TGCAGTGCTAGAGACTACAGGCGAACCTACGAGCAGTACTTC
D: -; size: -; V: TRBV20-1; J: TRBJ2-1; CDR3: CSARALGPIYNEQFF; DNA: TGCAGTGCTAGAGCCCTGGGACCGATCTACAATGAGCAGTTCTTC
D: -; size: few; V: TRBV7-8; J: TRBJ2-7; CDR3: CASSLSGWIRSSYEQYF; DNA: TGTGCCAGCAGCTTATCTGGGTGGATTAGGTCCTCCTACGAGCAGTACTTC
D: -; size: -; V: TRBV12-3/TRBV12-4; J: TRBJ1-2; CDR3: CASSSGVSGYTF; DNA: TGTGCCAGCAGTTCAGGGGTCTCGGGCTACACCTTC
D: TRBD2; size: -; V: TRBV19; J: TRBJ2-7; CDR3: CASTPGLAYEQYF; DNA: TGTGCCAGTACTCCTGGACTAGCGTACGAGCAGTACTTC
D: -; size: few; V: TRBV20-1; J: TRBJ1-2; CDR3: CSGTYMGGNYGYTF; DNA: TGCAGTGGGACATACATGGGTGGAAACTATGGCTACACCTTC
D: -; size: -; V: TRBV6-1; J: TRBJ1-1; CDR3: CASSTPGLEAFF; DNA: TGTGCCAGCAGTACACCGGGACTTGAAGCTTTCTTT
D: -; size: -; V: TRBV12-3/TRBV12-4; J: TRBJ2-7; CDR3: CASSLAGGAGEQYF; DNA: TGTGCCAGCAGTTTAGCGGGGGGCGCAGGGGAGCAGTACTTC
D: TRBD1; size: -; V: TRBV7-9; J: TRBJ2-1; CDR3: CASSLLRAGGYNEQFF; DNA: TGTGCCAGCAGCTTACTTCGGGCAGGGGGTTACAATGAGCAGTTCTTC
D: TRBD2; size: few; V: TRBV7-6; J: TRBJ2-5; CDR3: CASSPRLTSGRTETQYF; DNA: TGTGCCAGCAGCCCTAGGTTAACTAGCGGGAGAACGGAGACCCAGTACTTC
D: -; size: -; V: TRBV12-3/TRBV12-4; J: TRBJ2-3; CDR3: CASSLRYAWGFTDTQYF; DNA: TGTGCCAGCAGTTTACGCTACGCTTGGGGTTTCACAGATACGCAGTATTTT